This T cell receptor beta chain stems from a study of T cell changes during pregnancy in multiple sclerosis. Repertoires were generated with immunoSEQ multiplex PCR, while TCRdb's copy carries only in-frame clones and drops some. The data show about 20,000 clones, nearly 90% seen once. The V gene's germline CDR1 is SQVTM and CDR2 ANQGSEA. The CDR3 spans 16 residues. V lost 6 bases to trimming and J lost 7 bases; unmatched junction nucleotides: 15. This material consisted of CD8+ T cells from peripheral blood mononuclear cells, taken in the second trimester of pregnancy. The TCR originated in a female donor in good health, enrolled as a control in a pregnancy study. The chain employs TRBV29-1 and TRBJ2-1; 10 nucleotides match TRBD2. The CDR3 spells CSVDHPPSGSGNEQFF. The CDR3 bases are TGCAGCGTCGACCACCCCCCTAGCGGGAGTGGGAATGAGCAGTTCTTC.